Described below is a single T cell receptor beta chain sequence and its context. The CDR3 runs 16 residues. Germline CDR1 is SGHKS and CDR2 is YYEKEE (reference sequence). V shed 4 bases and J shed 0 bases, with 15 bases lying between them. This specimen belongs to a study of blood T cell repertoires in COVID-19. Study context: Samples taken during acute and convalescent COVID-19 were collected in the United States, Italy and Spain. T cells, B-cell-depleted T cells, or PBMCs provided the cDNA or gDNA that served as material.

In the authors' methods: Researchers report that nucleated cell counts were estimated from reference gene primer amplification. Method: immunoSEQ multiplex PCR; TCRdb's copy keeps in-frame clones and lacks some. For V, J and clone size, that table is used; D and trimming come from the DNA. The table lists some 180,000 clones, about four fifths of them singletons. Sequenced input: peripheral blood. The clonotype comes from a woman older than 75 with acute or convalescent COVID-19. The chain carries TRBV5-5 and TRBJ2-3, with a possible D match to TRBD2 (5 bases). CDR3 in DNA: TGTGCCAGCAGCCTTCGCGGTAGGACTAGCACAGATACGCAGTATTTT. Amino acid sequence: CASSLRGRTSTDTQYF.